Below, 12 T cell receptor beta chains from the same sample are listed, as sequenced in a study of blood T cell repertoires in COVID-19. The repertoire was sequenced with immunoSEQ multiplex PCR; TCRdb's copy has only in-frame clones and lacks some. The table includes some 270,000 clones, around 90% detected once. The material sequenced was PBMCs or T cells enriched from blood (not recorded which). The receptors shown here come from a woman aged 40 to 50 who had recovered from COVID-19.

This sequence joins TRBV12-3 or TRBV12-4 and TRBJ1-1; D is possibly TRBD1 (6 bases). The CDR3 extends over 13 amino acids. Trimming removed 6 bases from V and 1 base from J, with 9 bases in between. The CDR3 protein is CASRSDRNTEAFF. The CDR3 DNA is TGTGCCAGCAGATCGGACAGGAACACTGAAGCTTTCTTT.

In nucleotides, the CDR3 is TGTGCCAGCAGCTTGTTTAGCGGCAATCAGCCCCAGCATTTT. Its protein is CASSLFSGNQPQHF. The rearrangement links TRBV5-5 to TRBJ1-5; no clear D. The CDR3 is 14 residues long. Germline-derived CDR1 and CDR2 are SGHKS and YYEKEE (reference sequence). V was trimmed by 1 base and J by 2 bases, leaving 7 bases between them.

The CDR3 protein is CAISDRGRVGNEQFF. Here the CDR3 DNA reads TGTGCCATCAGTGATCGCGGGAGGGTCGGGAATGAGCAGTTCTTC. The chain links TRBV10-3 to TRBJ2-1; 9 positions agree with TRBD2. The V segment lost 3 bases and the J segment 7 bases; nucleotides outside the gene matches: 7. There are 15 residues in the CDR3. The germline CDR1 and CDR2 sequences are ENHRY and SYGVKD.

The gene calls are TRBV9 and TRBJ1-6; 9 bases align to TRBD1. The CDR3 is made up of 14 amino acids. Germline V gene lookup returns CDR1 SGDLS and CDR2 YYNGEE. V lost 3 bases and J lost 8; bases outside the gene matches: 3. The CDR3 DNA sequence: TGTGCCAGCAGCGCCCGGGACAGGGATTCACCCCTCCACTTT. It yields the protein CASSARDRDSPLHF. Combining the CDR3 with reference TRBV9 and TRBJ1-6 gives the whole variable domain DSGVTQTPKHLITATGQRVTLRCSPRSGDLSVYWYQQSLDQGLQFLIQYYNGEERAKGNILERFSAQQFPDLHSELNLSSLELGDSALYFCASSARDRDSPLHFGNGTRLTVT.

This chain uses TRBV5-5 with TRBJ2-2; no clear D gene. Germline V CDR1 and CDR2: SGHKS, YYEKEE (reference sequence). The germline V and J ends were trimmed by 4 bases and 0 bases, with 13 bases remaining between them. The CDR3 extends over 16 amino acids. The CDR3 sequence: CASSLEGEANTGELFF. For the CDR3, the DNA is TGTGCCAGCAGCCTGGAAGGCGAGGCGAACACCGGGGAGCTGTTTTTT.

V and J are TRBV4-1 and TRBJ1-2, with D perhaps TRBD1 (5 bases). The CDR3 extends over 15 amino acids. Between the trimmed V and J ends, which lost 0 bases and 8 bases, there was a span of 16 bases. CDR1 is MGHRA, CDR2 YSYEKL, per germline. CDR3 in DNA: TGCGCCAGCAGCCAAGACCCCAGGGCGGTTGGAGGCTACACCTTC. Protein: CASSQDPRAVGGYTF.

In this sample, this clone turned up once. The chain recombines TRBV3-1 (or the pseudogene TRBV3-2) with TRBJ1-2, with D perhaps matching TRBD1 (6 bases). The germline V and J ends were trimmed by 1 base and 1 base, with 16 bases remaining between them. This CDR3 is 17 amino acids long. Germline V gives CDR1 LGHDT, CDR2 YNNKEL (reference sequence). CDR3 DNA sequence: TGTGCCAGCAGCCAAGCGGGTGGGGGCGGCAGTAACTATGGCTACACCTTC. Translation gives CASSQAGGGGSNYGYTF.

The chain joins TRBV6-5 to TRBJ1-6; 8 positions agree with TRBD1. V lost 0 bases and J lost 11; bases outside the gene matches: 9. The CDR3 extends over 16 amino acids. The germline gives CDR1 MNHEY, CDR2 SVGAGI. The CDR3 DNA reads TGTGCCAGCAGTTACTCGACGGACAGGGTCAGGGCACCCCTCCACTTT. This encodes CASSYSTDRVRAPLHF.

The chain carries TRBV6-5 and TRBJ1-5; a weak D match, TRBD1 (5 bases). The CDR3 consists of 13 residues. V was shortened by 5 bases and J by 11 bases, with 16 bases between the two germline ends. Germline V gives CDR1 MNHEY, CDR2 SVGAGI. The CDR3 sequence: CASSRGPGLSQHF. The CDR3 nucleotides are TGTGCCAGCAGTAGGGGCCCTGGATTGTCCCAGCATTTT.

This rearrangement joins TRBV6-1 to TRBJ1-3; perhaps TRBD1 as D (6 bases). The germline V gene has CDR1 MNHNS and CDR2 SASEGT. V lost 0 bases, J lost 0 bases, and 9 bases lay in between. The CDR3 has 16 amino acids. The CDR3 loop reads CASSEAQGISGNTIYF. The CDR3 DNA is TGTGCCAGCAGTGAAGCCCAGGGGATCTCTGGAAACACCATATATTTT.

Only one count was recorded for this clone. Here the CDR3 reads CASSPGNYGYTF. In nucleotides, the CDR3 is TGTGCCAGCAGTCCCGGGAACTATGGCTACACCTTC. This chain joins TRBV6-2 or TRBV6-3 and TRBJ1-2; D gene unclear. The CDR3 runs 12 residues. Trimming pared 5 bases from V and 2 bases from J, leaving 6 bases between. Germline V lookup: CDR1 MNHEY, CDR2 SVGEGT.

The chain has TRBV5-4 and TRBJ1-1, with D perhaps TRBD1 (5 bases). CDR1 is SGHNT and CDR2 is YYREEE in the germline V gene (reference sequence). The CDR3 spans 15 residues. The V end lost 4 bases, the J end lost 1 base, and 14 bases lay between the germline ends. CDR3 DNA: TGTGCCAGCAGCCCGGGGGGGAGGGGGAACACTGAAGCTTTCTTT. Its protein product is CASSPGGRGNTEAFF.